The clone carrying this T cell receptor beta chain appeared many times. Its specificity is unknown. This sample is drawn from a study of Graves' ophthalmopathy and Graves' hyperthyroidism. Study-wide results and caveats: A model built from 13 signatures distinguished ophthalmopathy from stable hyperthyroidism with approximately 89% sensitivity and approximately 80% specificity.

Hyperthyroidism cases were recent diagnoses of under 2 months' duration in people aged 18 to 65. Exclusion applied to patients with other autoimmune diseases, uncontrolled infections, pregnancy or lactation. Clinical symptoms, serum thyroxine, TRAb, thyroid ultrasound and orbital computed tomography were relied on for diagnosis. The V end lost 0 bases, the J end lost 5 bases, and 11 bases lay between the germline ends. Germline CDR1 SGHRS, CDR2 YFSETQ. The CDR3 sequence is 14 residues long. Beta-chain TCR CDR3 regions were amplified from RNA transcripts. RT-PCR in the first round used HTBI primers; a second-round multiplex PCR followed. TCRdb independently ran MiXCR on the multiplex PCR reads; one entry per CDR3 protein. The sample gives around 1.1 million distinct CDR3 sequences, 36% of which show up once; 11% is in the top ten.

Sequencing was carried out using peripheral blood or thyroid tissue (not recorded which). The rearrangement joins TRBV5-1 to TRBJ2-5; D remains ambiguous. This clonotype was obtained from an adult man with Graves' hyperthyroidism. The CDR3 region is CASSLASESETQYF. The CDR3 nucleotides read TGCGCCAGCAGCTTGGCCTCAGAATCGGAGACCCAGTACTTC.